This T cell receptor (beta chain) originates from a study of CD8 T cells in Susac syndrome. The CDR3 totals 12 residues. Germline values: CDR1 KGHSH, CDR2 LQKENI. The ends were cut back, 1 base at V and 7 bases at J, with 7 bases in the middle. A quantity of about 0.45 to 1 ug RNA underwent reverse transcription using random hexamers. TCRdb re-derived calls from the immunoSEQ multiplex PCR reads in MiXCR, one entry per CDR3 protein. The sample shows some 150,000 distinct CDR3 sequences, 94% of them seen only once. The V call is TRBV18, the J call TRBJ1-1; D is perhaps TRBD1 (6 bases). The sequenced sample was CD4+ T cells from PBMCs. This clonotype was sampled from a human donor in good health. The CDR3, as DNA: TGTGCCAGCTCACCACGGACAGATGAAGCTTTCTTT. It translates to CASSPRTDEAFF. The full variable domain, rest sourced from reference TRBV18 and TRBJ1-1, is NAGVMQNPRHLVRRRGQEARLRCSPMKGHSHVYWYRQLPEEGLKFMVYLQKENIIDESGMPKERFSAEFPKEGPSILRIQQVVRGDSAAYFCASSPRTDEAFFGQGTRLTVV.